What follows is one TCR beta chain and its context. Its antigen is unknown. This specimen comes from a study of blood T cells in healthy people across ages. Trimming removed 6 bases from V and 1 base from J, with 13 bases in between. This CDR3 comprises 15 residues. Points from the study as a whole: Diversity was estimated from one million T cells, and these estimates were considered underestimates. Measured against age, TCR beta diversity per million T cells decreased in a roughly linear manner. Donors of long life had a larger count of naive CD4+ cells and greater diversity than aged donors.

Each donor had roughly 10 milliliters of peripheral blood drawn. A second PCR, run for roughly 7 to 11 cycles, used a sample-barcoded 5' primer plus a J-beta primer mix. Each CDR3 protein gets one entry after TCRdb re-called the 5' RACE reads with MiXCR. Of about 1.1 million distinct CDR3 sequences in the sample, about two fifths were seen once. Sequenced input: blood. The gene calls are TRBV12-3 or TRBV12-4 and TRBJ1-3; D perhaps matches TRBD1 (6 bases). The source of this sequence is a man between 18 and 29 years old in good health. The CDR3 nucleotides are TGTGCCAGCAGCCTGGACAGTGCATCTGGAAACACCATATATTTT. This translates into CASSLDSASGNTIYF.